Sequencing of this T cell receptor (beta chain) was carried out in a study of cytomegalovirus exposure and HLA in healthy donors. Both 60 Vbeta primers and 13 Jbeta primers went into the PCR. Data came from immunoSEQ multiplex PCR; TCRdb stores just in-frame clones and leaves some out. The sample records over 95,000 clones, 82% being singletons. This clone was seen only once. Antigen unknown. Germline-derived CDR1 and CDR2 are MDHEN and SYDVKM. This CDR3 spans 14 amino acids. Trimming shortened V by 1 base and J by 7 bases, and 14 bases separated the two germline ends. Notes on the study in general: Researchers reported in a later analysis that a missense DCLRE1C variant was tied to TCR beta V- and J-gene trimming. Another analysis was done later, and it associated 17,000 or so TCR beta sequences with HLA alleles at 0.05 false discovery rate. The authors later found most CMV-associated TCR beta chains appeared HLA-restricted.

This receptor was taken from a woman aged 18 to 35 in good health and CMV-seronegative. Material for sequencing was PBMCs. The chain carries TRBV28 and TRBJ2-7; D is possibly TRBD2 (7 bases). The CDR3, as DNA: TGTGCCAGCAGTTTATTAGGGAGGGGGAAGGAGCAGTACTTC. As protein: CASSLLGRGKEQYF.